Listed here are 23 T cell receptor beta chains from one sample, sequenced in a study of blood T cell repertoires in COVID-19. Profiling relied on immunoSEQ multiplex PCR, and the TCRdb table lists in-frame clones only, not all of them. Of roughly 140,000 clones listed, 76% are singletons. The sequenced sample consisted of peripheral blood. Receptors originate from a man in his 60s with acute or convalescent COVID-19.

This clone was seen only once. CDR3 region: CASSLSGGYGGELFF. The CDR3 bases are TGTGCCAGCAGTTTATCCGGGGGGTATGGCGGGGAGCTGTTTTTT. The J gene is TRBJ2-2, the V gene TRBV28; 7 bases fit TRBD2. The CDR3 is made up of 15 amino acids. CDR1 is MDHEN, CDR2 SYDVKM, per germline. V dropped 1 base and J dropped 7; count of bases not matched to a gene: 6.

The rearrangement uses TRBV29-1 and TRBJ2-7; the match to TRBD1 covers 9 bases. CDR3 length equals 14 residues. Germline CDR1 SQVTM, CDR2 ANQGSEA. With 4 bases clipped from V and 3 bases from J, the junction kept 7 bases outside the gene matches. The DNA for the CDR3 is TGCAGCGTTGCTGCCGGGACAGGGTACTACGAGCAGTACTTC. Its protein is CSVAAGTGYYEQYF.

The chain joins TRBV21-1 to TRBJ1-1. TRBV21-1 is shown as a pseudogene. The CDR3 contains 15 residues. As DNA, the CDR3 is TGTGCCAGCAGCAAAGAGCGCGGCCCAAACACTGAAGCTTTCTTT. This sequence encodes CASSKERGPNTEAFF.

The rearrangement links TRBV9 to TRBJ2-5; the D gene is possibly TRBD1 (5 bases). CDR3 length: 13 residues. The germline V and J ends were trimmed by 1 base and 2 bases, with 6 bases remaining between them. Germline values: CDR1 SGDLS, CDR2 YYNGEE. The CDR3 DNA reads TGTGCCAGCAGCGTAAGACAGCAAGAGACCCAGTACTTC. Its translation is CASSVRQQETQYF.

This sequence joins TRBV6-5 and TRBJ2-7; no clear D gene. V shed 6 bases and J shed 6 bases, with 9 bases lying between them. This CDR3 contains 11 residues. Germline V CDR1 and CDR2: MNHEY, SVGAGI. The CDR3 reads CASSSFSEQYF. The CDR3 DNA follows: TGTGCCAGCAGCTCCTTCTCCGAGCAGTACTTC.

V usage is TRBV5-4 and J usage is TRBJ1-2, with a tentative D call TRBD1 (6 bases). V shed 2 bases and J shed 6 bases, with 14 bases lying between them. The CDR3 runs to 14 residues. Germline V gives CDR1 SGHNT, CDR2 YYREEE (reference sequence). This chain's CDR3 is CASSFRGGGDGYTF. The DNA for the CDR3 is TGTGCCAGCAGCTTCCGAGGGGGTGGTGATGGCTACACCTTC.

J is TRBJ1-4 and V is TRBV6-6; D is undetermined. Trimming removed 0 bases at V and 6 bases at J, with 11 bases between. Germline V gene lookup returns CDR1 MNHNY and CDR2 SVGAGI (reference sequence). This CDR3 spans 15 amino acids. The CDR3 loop is CASSYSSGNDEKLFF. For the CDR3, the DNA is TGTGCCAGCAGTTACTCTTCCGGGAACGATGAAAAACTGTTTTTT.

This rearrangement joins TRBV9 to TRBJ2-5, with 9 bases matching TRBD2. Germline V gene data show CDR1 as SGDLS and CDR2 as YYNGEE. The CDR3 runs to 13 residues. Trimming took 2 bases from V and 7 from J; bases not matched to a gene: 3. DNA for the CDR3: TGTGCCAGCAGCGTGCAACTAGCGGGGACCCAGTACTTC. Protein product: CASSVQLAGTQYF.

This clone was picked up one time. The rearrangement links TRBV29-1 to TRBJ1-1; D is undetermined. Trimming pared 3 bases from V and 5 bases from J, leaving 7 bases between. Germline-derived CDR1 and CDR2 are SQVTM and ANQGSEA. The CDR3 runs 11 residues. The CDR3 sequence is CSVDTGTEAFF. In DNA form, the CDR3 reads TGCAGCGTTGACACGGGGACTGAAGCTTTCTTT.

The chain carries TRBV11-3 and TRBJ2-3; 16 bases fit TRBD2. CDR1 and CDR2 from the germline V gene are SGHNT and YENEEA. The CDR3 extends over 19 amino acids. Trimming cost V 0 bases and J 1 base; bases outside gene matches: 4. The CDR3 DNA sequence: TGTGCCAGCAGCTTAGATGGGACTAGCGGGAGGGCCCGCACAGATACGCAGTATTTT. This gives the protein CASSLDGTSGRARTDTQYF.

The J gene is TRBJ2-3, the V gene TRBV13; a possible D gene is TRBD1 (5 bases). Germline assignment: CDR1 PRHDT and CDR2 FYEKMQ (reference sequence). The CDR3 has 11 amino acids. In DNA, the CDR3 is TGTGCGAACAGGAAGGGAGATACGCAGTATTTT. Its protein product is CANRKGDTQYF.

This clone was detected a few times. The gene calls are TRBV11-2 and TRBJ2-7; TRBD1 might be the D (6 bases). Trimming took off 5 bases at V and 7 bases at J, with 18 bases between the two ends. This CDR3 has 14 amino acids. Germline CDR1 reads SGHAT; CDR2 reads FQNNGV. The CDR3 protein is CASSVQQGLSEQYF. Written as DNA, the CDR3 is TGTGCCAGCAGCGTGCAACAGGGCTTGAGTGAGCAGTACTTC.

The chain is built from TRBV6-1 and TRBJ1-1; 7 bases agree with TRBD1. The V gene end was trimmed by 4 bases and the J gene end by 1 base; junction bases not matched to a gene: 9. The CDR3 has 16 residues. The germline CDR1 and CDR2 sequences are MNHNS and SASEGT. The CDR3, as DNA: TGTGCCAGCAGTGGAAAAATGGGACAGCCGAACACTGAAGCTTTCTTT. Protein sequence: CASSGKMGQPNTEAFF.

The chain recombines TRBV27 with TRBJ2-1; TRBD2 matches 7 bases. CDR1 MNHEY and CDR2 SMNVEV come from the germline V gene (reference sequence). J gave up 0 bases and V 5 bases, and 4 bases lay outside the gene matches. This CDR3 is built from 15 residues. CDR3 residues: CASSNSGFSYNEQFF. The CDR3 region has the DNA TGTGCCAGCAGTAATAGCGGGTTCTCCTACAATGAGCAGTTCTTC.

The chain couples TRBV5-1 to TRBJ2-7; 7 positions agree with TRBD1. Germline V gene lookup returns CDR1 SGHRS and CDR2 YFSETQ. V was clipped by 0 bases and J by 3 bases; unmatched bases: 3. The CDR3 is 14 residues long. DNA of the CDR3: TGCGCCAGCAGCTTGGGACAGGGATTCTACGAGCAGTACTTC. It translates to CASSLGQGFYEQYF.

The sample holds a few counts of this clone. The V and J genes are TRBV5-1 and TRBJ2-2, with D tentatively TRBD2 (6 bases). The V gene's germline CDR1 is SGHRS and CDR2 YFSETQ. V lost 0 bases and J lost 0, with 6 bases in between. This CDR3 has 15 amino acids. The chain's CDR3 is CASSLGGTNTGELFF. As DNA, the CDR3 is TGCGCCAGCAGCTTGGGCGGGACGAACACCGGGGAGCTGTTTTTT.

This clone was seen only once. The rearrangement links TRBV19 to TRBJ2-3; a possible D gene is TRBD1 (5 bases). CDR1 LNHDA and CDR2 SQIVND come from the germline V gene (reference sequence). V lost 5 bases to trimming and J lost 7 bases, with 16 bases between them. The CDR3 totals 14 residues. CDR3 loop: CASSAGHFSNTQYF. CDR3 nucleotide sequence: TGTGCCAGTAGTGCCGGACACTTCTCAAATACGCAGTATTTT.

This chain connects TRBV5-1 to TRBJ1-2; D gene unclear. Trimming cost V 4 bases and J 2 bases, with 15 bases left between them. Per germline, CDR1 SGHRS and CDR2 YFSETQ. The CDR3 has 15 residues. The CDR3 loop is CASSIQASPNYGYTF. In nucleotides, the CDR3 is TGCGCCAGCAGCATTCAGGCTAGCCCCAACTATGGCTACACCTTC.

V usage is TRBV19 and J usage is TRBJ2-7; possible D gene TRBD1, 5 bases. The V gene's germline CDR1 is LNHDA and CDR2 SQIVND (reference sequence). V lost 3 bases, J lost 7 bases, and 16 bases lay in between. This CDR3 region has 14 residues. CDR3 region: CASSIDGARAEQYF. The CDR3 DNA reads TGTGCCAGTAGTATCGATGGGGCTAGGGCTGAGCAGTACTTC. Variable domain in full (rest from reference TRBV19 and TRBJ2-7): DGGITQSPKYLFRKEGQNVTLSCEQNLNHDAMYWYRQDPGQGLRLIYYSQIVNDFQKGDIAEGYSVSREKKESFPLTVTSAQKNPTAFYLCASSIDGARAEQYFGPGTRLTVT.

The rearrangement joins TRBV19 to TRBJ2-1; a possible D gene is TRBD2 (5 bases). The CDR3 consists of 13 residues. Germline assignment: CDR1 LNHDA and CDR2 SQIVND (reference sequence). V was pared by 5 bases and J by 9 bases, with 14 bases between. The CDR3 region is CASSPSGVGEQFF. In nucleotides, the CDR3 is TGTGCCAGTAGTCCCTCCGGGGTTGGTGAGCAGTTCTTC.

The rearrangement joins TRBV28 to TRBJ1-2, with 10 bases matching TRBD1. V gave up 2 bases and J gave up 6 bases; unmatched junction bases: 3. The CDR3 extends over 14 amino acids. The V gene's germline CDR1 is MDHEN and CDR2 SYDVKM. The CDR3, as DNA: TGTGCCAGCAGTTTAGGGGACAGGGGACATGGCTACACCTTC. Amino acid sequence: CASSLGDRGHGYTF.

The J gene is TRBJ2-5, the V gene TRBV19; TRBD2 agrees at 9 bases. V gave up 1 base and J gave up 5 bases; unmatched junction bases: 5. The CDR3 runs 15 residues. CDR1 LNHDA and CDR2 SQIVND come from the germline V gene (reference sequence). In nucleotides, the CDR3 is TGTGCCAGTAGTATAGGGCGGGAGGGCCCGGAGACCCAGTACTTC. It encodes CASSIGREGPETQYF.

The chain carries TRBV18 and TRBJ2-3; the match to TRBD2 covers 10 bases. Germline assignment: CDR1 KGHSH and CDR2 LQKENI. The CDR3 sequence is 16 residues long. Losses at the gene ends were 5 bases for V and 2 bases for J; bases not matched to a gene: 7. The CDR3 loop is CASSSSGRGPTDTQYF. Written as DNA, the CDR3 is TGTGCCAGCTCATCCAGCGGGAGGGGCCCCACAGATACGCAGTATTTT.